This T cell receptor beta chain was sequenced during a study of shared clonotypes between healthy human individuals (dated by TCRdb to 2018 to 2020). Concerning the study at large: The cohort included a few men and a couple of women between 18 and 49 years of age. Between about 0.85 and 8.9 billion PBMCs per donor were obtained by leukapheresis. Different laboratories and diverse techniques were used to prepare libraries and sequence TCR repertoires, to increase sequencing depth and limit assay-specific biases. Per donor, three plates each were used for CD4 naive and CD4 memory, two for CD8 naive, and one for CD8 memory. Blood TCR repertoires of a handful of healthy adults were deeply sequenced to estimate repertoire size and the extent of clonotype sharing between individuals. Here is what the overall study found, with its caveats: Only blood was sampled, and tissue TCR repertoires likely differ from those in blood. Estimated clonotype richness was generally larger for naive than for memory subsets. Compared with non-shared clonotypes, the clonotypes found in all four sorted-subset donors had higher generation probabilities. The small number of donors limited the genetic and exposure-history diversity represented. Rarefaction of sorted-subset datasets indicated incomplete sequencing despite the large sequencing depth. Pairwise subsampling led to the expectation that sequencing depth would affect the degree of clonotype sharing among donors. Roughly 5% of naive CD4, 3.5% of naive CD8, roughly 2.4% of memory CD4, and around 0.42% of memory CD8 clonotypes were shared across several donors.

Via the germline V gene, CDR1 is ENHRY and CDR2 SYGVKD. V is reduced by 0 bases and J by 0 bases, leaving a spacing of 9 bases between them. The CDR3 sequence holds 15 residues, the cysteine and phenylalanine included. The only DNA kept is the CDR3, 45 bases in frame from the first base. Donors were healthy HIV-negative adults with no recently reported acute infections or vaccinations. Every donor was a Caucasian adult living in Nashville, Tennessee, USA. CD4+ T cells were enriched through magnetic negative selection, after which naive cells were positively selected on CD45RA and the remaining negative fraction served as the memory subset. Blood was collected by leukapheresis, and PBMCs were isolated by Ficoll-Histopaque density gradient centrifugation and then cryopreserved in liquid nitrogen vapor phase. Analytical flow cytometry was used to check the purity and quantity of every magnetically sorted T cell population. Genomic DNA was isolated from each sorted fraction and quantified by UV absorbance on a Nanodrop 2000c.

To note about this clone: What antigen it recognizes has not been identified. The record has no base qualities; no much larger clone is one base away.

Using the deep immunoSEQ assay, multiplex PCR amplified TCR CDR3 regions from genomic DNA. For each cell subset, the extracted genomic DNA was distributed evenly across all wells of several immunoSEQ 96-well plates, and each plate served as one replicate. For sorted subsets, each replicate PCR was loaded with 200 ng genomic DNA, equivalent to about 30,000 T cell genomes. Purified libraries were quantified with a Qubit 3.0 fluorometer, sized on a Bioanalyzer 2100, and re-quantified with the KAPA Library Quantification kit. Each immunoSEQ 96-well plate was sequenced on its own single-read 150-cycle Illumina NextSeq 550 flow cell. Per the authors' processing: The immunoSEQ output contained only junctional sequences without quality scores, so filtering could not match that applied to full-length reads. To assign V/J genes and CDR3, sequences were annotated against IMGT germline references using PyIR, a Python wrapper for IgBLAST v1.9. Reads were filtered out if the reads had weak V/J assignments (E-value above 1e-6), no CDR3, stop codons, out-of-frame junctions, or ambiguous translated residues. V3J clonotypes were defined by identical inferred V gene, J gene, and CDR3 amino acid sequence. Percentage overlap between repertoires was computed as shared unique clonotypes divided by the size of the smaller repertoire. Richness of each repertoire was evaluated using RTK rarefaction, the Chao1 estimator, and Recon v2.1 estimates of unobserved clonotypes. OLGA was used to compute generation probabilities for all TCRbeta clonotypes that the gDNA method yielded from four donors. TCRdb retrieved this table from immuneACCESS and kept in-frame rearrangements only. Not all clones are present; in checked studies, unresolved V genes account for under half, and no reason is known for the remainder. V and J calls plus clone size are reproduced from that table; the DNA served to infer D and trimming. The sample records approximately 2.1 million clones, over 90% of which are singletons. The ten largest clones add up to around 0.4% of the sample.

This sequence was found in a man aged 18 to 29 in good health. Some clones in this sample may be carry-over from other donors' samples. Input material: naive CD4+ T cells from PBMCs. Interpreted using the paper, the cell subset or site label stands for: CD45RA+ positively selected. Recombination joined TRBV10-3 with TRBJ2-7; TRBD2 is possibly the D segment (5 matching bases). CDR3 region: CAISESLASSYEQYF. Read as DNA, the sequence is TGTGCCATCAGTGAGTCGCTAGCCAGCTCCTACGAGCAGTACTTC.